Sequencing of this T cell receptor beta chain was carried out in a study of pediatric ulcerative colitis (dated by TCRdb to about 2019). About the investigation overall: Among the ulcerative colitis patients, seven had pancolitis and two had left-sided colitis, and histology in every patient was consistent with ulcerative colitis. Nine or ten newly diagnosed, treatment-naive pediatric ulcerative colitis patients and four non-IBD control children each provided paired blood and rectal samples. The Pediatric Ulcerative Colitis Activity Index classified two patients as having mild disease, several as having moderate disease and three as having acute severe colitis.

What the study reported, not specific to this receptor: Features of the rectal repertoire distinguished controls, mild-moderate colitis patients and acute severe colitis patients, and in acute severe colitis, rectal diversity was reduced because of clonal expansions. Only a few individuals were included in the healthy control group, which was small. Two rectal CDR3 clonotypes were detected in all ulcerative colitis patients and were not detected in any of the controls. A couple of patients' blood samples yielded substantially fewer templates for technical reasons and were excluded from blood-rectal overlap analysis. Because the repertoires came from total lymphocyte DNA, rare subsets such as regulatory T cells may have patterns that are not reflected. Significantly higher autologous blood-rectal clonal overlap was found in ulcerative colitis patients than in controls, which suggested increased T cell trafficking to inflamed tissue.

The CDR3 contains 15 residues, cysteine and phenylalanine counted. Only CDR3 DNA remains: 45 bases, in frame from the first base. For CDR1 and CDR2, the germline V gene lists SGHTA and FQGNSA. Trimming removed 0 bases from V and 0 bases from J, leaving 8 bases between the germline ends. Note on this clone: The specificity of this receptor is unknown. No base-level quality is on record; no much larger clone is a single base apart.

Ulcerative colitis patients had received no immunosuppressive medication before the diagnostic colonoscopy. Blood was sampled at the time of the colonoscopy. The Wizard kit (Promega) was used to extract genomic DNA from the blood and intestinal samples. Using the immunoSEQ TRB Survey service, rearranged CDR3 beta regions were amplified from genomic DNA with multiplex V and J primers. Survey-level sequencing depth of up to 500,000 reads per sample was used to keep depth equal across samples. Libraries were purified, pooled and sequenced on Illumina technology. The study's own analysis went as follows. Productive clonality, sample overlap, pairwise scatters, CDR3 beta length, V/D/J gene usage and productiveness were assessed with immunoSEQ online tools. Alongside Shannon and Simpson indices, calculated diversity was computed as the number of unique rearrangements divided by total templates, multiplied by 100. Z-score normalized data were analyzed by principal component analysis with the R prcomp function and the ggbiplot package. Morisita's index was used to quantify the clonal overlap between blood and rectum within each subject. TCRdb re-hosts the immuneACCESS table, in-frame sequences only. Its copies lack some clones; in the studies checked, an unresolved V gene accounts for under half of them, and the cause for the rest is not known. That table supplies the V and J calls and clone size; D and trimming were determined from the DNA. The sample table records roughly 64,000 clones; roughly 90% of these occur just once. The ten biggest clones cover around 3.3% of the sample.

This TCR came from a boy under 18 with severe ulcerative colitis. The chain is made from TRBV7-2 and TRBJ1-1; the D gene is unclear. Sequenced: blood. DNA sequence: TGTGCCAGCAGCTTAGCGGGCGGCATGAACACTGAAGCTTTCTTT. It is translated as CASSLAGGMNTEAFF.